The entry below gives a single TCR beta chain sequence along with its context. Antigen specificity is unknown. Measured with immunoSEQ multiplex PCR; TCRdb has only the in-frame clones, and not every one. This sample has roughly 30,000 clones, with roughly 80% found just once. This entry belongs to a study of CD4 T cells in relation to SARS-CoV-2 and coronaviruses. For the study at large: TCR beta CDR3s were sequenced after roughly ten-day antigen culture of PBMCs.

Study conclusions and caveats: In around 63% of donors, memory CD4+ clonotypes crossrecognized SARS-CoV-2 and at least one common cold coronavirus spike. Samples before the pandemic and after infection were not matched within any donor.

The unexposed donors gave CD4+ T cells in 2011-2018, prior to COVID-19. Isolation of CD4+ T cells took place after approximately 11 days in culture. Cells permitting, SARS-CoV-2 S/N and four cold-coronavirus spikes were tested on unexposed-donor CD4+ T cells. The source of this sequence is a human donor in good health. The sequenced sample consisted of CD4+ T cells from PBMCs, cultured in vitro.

CDR3 bases: TGCGCCAGCAGCCAAGATGGAACCGGGACAGGGCCGTCGAACACCATATATTTT. It codes for CASSQDGTGTGPSNTIYF. The V and J genes are TRBV4-3 and TRBJ1-3, with TRBD1 matching over 9 bases. The junction had 13 bases not matched to a gene; V was cut back by 0 bases and J by 7 bases. Germline V lookup: CDR1 LGHNA, CDR2 YSLEER. The CDR3 contains 18 residues.